A selection of T cell receptor beta chains follows, all from one sample in a study of shared clonotypes between healthy human individuals. Assay: immunoSEQ multiplex PCR; the TCRdb copy retains only in-frame clones and omits some. The data hold 470,000 or so clones, with around 85% observed a single time. Input material: PBMCs. All receptors derive from a woman in her forties in good health. Some clones in this sample may be carry-over from other donors' samples. Both conserved end residues are part of each CDR3. The D gene is left open where the match is weak. Some rows have no size entry. The others give once, few or many, or a class for an expanded clone.

j_gene: TRBJ1-1
v_gene: TRBV30
abundance: many
d_gene: TRBD1
CDR3aa: CAWSAGQGANTEAFF

j_gene: TRBJ2-7
v_gene: TRBV7-9
abundance: few
d_gene: .
CDR3aa: CASSLETGGPREQYF

j_gene: TRBJ2-7
v_gene: TRBV19
abundance: .
d_gene: TRBD1
CDR3aa: CASTPGQHYEQYF

j_gene: TRBJ2-2
v_gene: TRBV6-6
abundance: .
d_gene: TRBD1
CDR3aa: CASRYRGQTGELFF

j_gene: TRBJ2-1
v_gene: TRBV11-3
abundance: .
d_gene: .
CDR3aa: CASSLYSGPYNEQFF

j_gene: TRBJ2-1
v_gene: TRBV9
abundance: .
d_gene: .
CDR3aa: CASGSISEQFF

j_gene: TRBJ1-4
v_gene: TRBV30
abundance: .
d_gene: .
CDR3aa: CARGGPNEKLFF

j_gene: TRBJ2-1
v_gene: TRBV19
abundance: .
d_gene: TRBD1
CDR3aa: CASSIDRGGYNEQFF

j_gene: TRBJ2-1
v_gene: TRBV6-5
abundance: .
d_gene: .
CDR3aa: CASRKYNEQFF

j_gene: TRBJ1-1
v_gene: TRBV28
abundance: few
d_gene: .
CDR3aa: CASSSGLRTEAFF

j_gene: TRBJ2-5
v_gene: TRBV5-1
abundance: .
d_gene: .
CDR3aa: CASRAQGLETQYF

j_gene: TRBJ1-5
v_gene: TRBV28
abundance: .
d_gene: .
CDR3aa: CASSPVTQPQHF

j_gene: TRBJ2-5
v_gene: TRBV18
abundance: .
d_gene: TRBD2
CDR3aa: CASSPNGLAQETQYF

j_gene: TRBJ2-7
v_gene: TRBV7-9
abundance: .
d_gene: TRBD2
CDR3aa: CASTRTSGRAHEQYF

j_gene: TRBJ1-2
v_gene: TRBV7-2
abundance: .
d_gene: .
CDR3aa: CASSLIRNYGYTF

j_gene: TRBJ1-3
v_gene: TRBV2
abundance: many
d_gene: TRBD1
CDR3aa: CASSTTGPPGNTIYF

j_gene: TRBJ1-1
v_gene: TRBV5-6
abundance: .
d_gene: .
CDR3aa: CASSSPRNRGRETEAFF

j_gene: TRBJ1-1
v_gene: TRBV5-1
abundance: .
d_gene: TRBD1
CDR3aa: CASSQSGLTGDKAFF

j_gene: TRBJ1-1
v_gene: TRBV18
abundance: .
d_gene: .
CDR3aa: CASSPLQGLNTEAFF

j_gene: TRBJ1-1
v_gene: TRBV5-1
abundance: .
d_gene: .
CDR3aa: CASSIGRAEAFF

j_gene: TRBJ1-4
v_gene: TRBV11-2
abundance: once
d_gene: .
CDR3aa: CASSFPPGSTNEKLFF

j_gene: TRBJ2-2
v_gene: TRBV30
abundance: .
d_gene: TRBD2
CDR3aa: CAWSVPGRATGELFF

j_gene: TRBJ2-3
v_gene: TRBV7-9
abundance: .
d_gene: .
CDR3aa: CASSLGQDDDTQYF

j_gene: TRBJ1-4
v_gene: TRBV28
abundance: .
d_gene: .
CDR3aa: CASNSNEKLFF

j_gene: TRBJ1-1
v_gene: TRBV5-1
abundance: few
d_gene: .
CDR3aa: CASSLEDSSWGNTEAFF

j_gene: TRBJ2-1
v_gene: TRBV4-1
abundance: few
d_gene: .
CDR3aa: CASSQPRLVRSYNEQFF